The 21 T cell receptor beta chains below come from one sample, sequenced in a study of blood T cell repertoires in COVID-19 (dated by TCRdb to 2018 to 2020). Library prep was done by the immunoSEQ multiplex PCR assay. Drawn from immuneACCESS, this table holds only the in-frame rearrangements with V and J called that TCRdb kept. Clones are partly lost; checked studies trace under half to an unresolved V gene and leave the rest unexplained. The sample yields about 110,000 clones; 80% to 90% were counted once. The top ten hold 7.9% of the sample. The sample was peripheral blood. These receptors all come from a woman older than 75 with active or convalescent COVID-19.

This clone was seen a few times. The gene calls are TRBV20-1 and TRBJ1-6; D remains ambiguous. The CDR3 contains 11 residues. The germline V gene has CDR1 DFQATT and CDR2 SNEGSKA (reference sequence). V lost 6 bases to trimming and J lost 8 bases, with 8 bases between them. Here the CDR3 reads CSAQTDSPLHF. The CDR3 DNA reads TGCAGTGCGCAAACGGATTCACCCCTCCACTTT.

The chain employs TRBV5-1 and TRBJ2-3; D is unclear. The CDR3 contains 16 residues. V dropped 0 bases and J dropped 4 bases, with 15 bases sitting between them. CDR1 SGHRS and CDR2 YFSETQ come from the germline V gene. Here the CDR3 reads CASSLAETRLADTQYF. The CDR3 DNA sequence: TGCGCCAGCAGCTTGGCTGAGACCAGGTTGGCAGATACGCAGTATTTT.

The chain couples TRBV6-6 to TRBJ2-5, with a tentative D call TRBD1 (6 bases). CDR1 and CDR2 (germline): MNHNY, SVGAGI (reference sequence). V gave up 7 bases and J gave up 4 bases, with 13 bases separating them. This CDR3 has 13 amino acids. For the CDR3, the DNA is TGTGCCAGCAATTTACAGGGACGAGAGACCCAGTACTTC. Protein: CASNLQGRETQYF.

The rearrangement uses TRBV10-3 and TRBJ2-7; maybe TRBD2 (5 bases). Trimming took off 8 bases at V and 5 bases at J, with 13 bases between the two ends. The CDR3 extends over 12 amino acids. Germline V gene data show CDR1 as ENHRY and CDR2 as SYGVKD. CDR3 sequence: CAISPGVHEQYF. The DNA of the CDR3 is TGTGCCATCTCCCCCGGGGTCCACGAGCAGTACTTC.

This rearrangement joins TRBV7-9 to TRBJ1-4, with 8 bases matching TRBD1. Trimming at V came to 5 bases and at J to 7 bases, leaving 9 bases not matched to a gene. Germline V CDR1 and CDR2: SEHNR, FQNEAQ (reference sequence). The CDR3 extends over 15 amino acids. CDR3 nucleotide sequence: TGTGCCAGCAGCCCCCGACAGGGGTTGGGTGAAAAACTGTTTTTT. This gives the protein CASSPRQGLGEKLFF.

This clone was counted once. The rearrangement links TRBV5-1 to TRBJ2-1; 8 bases agree with TRBD1. CDR1 is SGHRS and CDR2 is YFSETQ in the germline V gene. The CDR3 runs 15 residues. V dropped 0 bases and J dropped 4; count of bases not matched to a gene: 3. The CDR3 spells CASSLAGGGYNEQFF. The CDR3 DNA reads as TGCGCCAGCAGCTTGGCAGGGGGCGGGTACAATGAGCAGTTCTTC.

The chain uses TRBV10-3 and TRBJ2-7, with D possibly being TRBD1 (5 bases). Germline values: CDR1 ENHRY, CDR2 SYGVKD. V was shortened by 2 bases and J by 2 bases, with 13 bases between the two germline ends. The CDR3 loop spans 15 amino acids. The CDR3 nucleotides are TGTGCCATCAGTGAGGGGGCAGCCGGAACCTACGAGCAGTACTTC. As protein: CAISEGAAGTYEQYF.

The chain recombines TRBV28 with TRBJ1-1; 7 bases match TRBD1. CDR1 is MDHEN, CDR2 SYDVKM, per germline. V lost 5 bases and J lost 5; bases outside the gene matches: 5. The CDR3 is 13 amino acids. CDR3 amino acids: CASSEGARTEAFF. CDR3 nucleotide sequence: TGTGCCAGCAGTGAGGGGGCGCGAACTGAAGCTTTCTTT.

The chain links TRBV5-4 to TRBJ2-1; TRBD2 matches 9 bases. Looked up from germline, CDR1 is SGHNT and CDR2 is YYREEE (reference sequence). Trimming removed 2 bases from V and 9 bases from J; junction bases left unmatched: 12. The length of the CDR3 is 16 residues. The chain's CDR3 is CASSLRGGRASSEQFF. CDR3 nucleotides: TGTGCCAGCAGCTTAAGGGGCGGGAGGGCCTCGAGTGAGCAGTTCTTC.

The chain couples TRBV5-1 to TRBJ2-2; 9 bases line up with TRBD2. The CDR3 spans 16 residues. With V trimmed by 0 bases and J by 4 bases, 4 bases remained unmatched. The germline V gene has CDR1 SGHRS and CDR2 YFSETQ. In DNA form, the CDR3 reads TGCGCCAGCAGCTTGGTACTAGCGGGCCCCACCGGGGAGCTGTTTTTT. As protein: CASSLVLAGPTGELFF.

This clone showed up just a few times. The chain combines TRBV3-1 (or the pseudogene TRBV3-2) with TRBJ1-6, with a possible D match to TRBD1 (6 bases). This CDR3 spans 14 amino acids. Deletions cut 7 bases from V and 5 bases from J, with 12 bases between. Per germline, CDR1 LGHDT and CDR2 YNNKEL (reference sequence). The CDR3 region is CASTQGRDNSPLHF. In nucleotides, the CDR3 is TGTGCCAGCACTCAGGGGCGGGATAATTCACCCCTCCACTTT.

The V and J genes are TRBV5-8 and TRBJ1-5; no clear D. The CDR3 has 15 amino acids. Germline-derived CDR1 and CDR2 are SGHTS and YDEGEE. The V gene lost 3 bases and the J gene lost 3 bases, with 13 bases spanning the gap. CDR3 sequence (DNA): TGTGCCAGCAGCTGGGTACGGGGATCCAATCAGCCCCAGCATTTT. Translated, it gives CASSWVRGSNQPQHF.

The V and J genes are TRBV5-6 and TRBJ1-2, with D maybe TRBD1 (6 bases). V lost 5 bases and J lost 4, with 15 bases in between. The CDR3 has 14 residues. Per the germline V gene, CDR1 is SGHDT and CDR2 is YYEEEE. The CDR3 sequence: CASRSRQEAYGYTF. The CDR3 nucleotides read TGTGCCAGCAGGTCCCGACAGGAGGCCTATGGCTACACCTTC.

Worth noting for this clone: The DNA is left out, because the CDR3 cannot be placed on it with certainty; the CDR3 is given as TCRdb lists it. The chain joins TRBV19 to TRBJ1-5; TRBD1 was called by the table and not checked on the DNA. Germline CDR1 LNHDA, CDR2 SQIVND (reference sequence). The CDR3 is made up of 15 amino acids, end residues included. This CDR3 is CASTSDRAMNQPQHF.

This clone is a singleton in its sample. This chain links TRBV5-6 with TRBJ1-1, with 7 nucleotides matching TRBD1. V shed 0 bases and J 4 bases; nucleotides not matched to a gene: 6. The CDR3 loop spans 15 amino acids. Germline V gene lookup returns CDR1 SGHDT and CDR2 YYEEEE. CDR3 bases: TGTGCCAGCAGCTTGGCAGTAGGGGGCGGCACTGAAGCTTTCTTT. As protein: CASSLAVGGGTEAFF.

The chain has TRBV5-1 and TRBJ2-6; 8 bases are a match to TRBD1. CDR1 is SGHRS, CDR2 YFSETQ, per germline. The CDR3 is 17 residues long. Trimming cost V 7 bases and J 0 bases; bases outside gene matches: 9. DNA for the CDR3: TGCGCCAGCGCGGGACAGGCTTTCTTCTCTGGGGCCAACGTCCTGACTTTC. It codes for CASAGQAFFSGANVLTF.

This rearrangement joins TRBV10-3 to TRBJ2-1; 13 nucleotides line up with TRBD2. The germline V gene has CDR1 ENHRY and CDR2 SYGVKD. Trimming removed 6 bases from V and 8 bases from J; junction bases left unmatched: 7. This CDR3 comprises 15 residues. For the CDR3, the DNA is TGTGCCATCAGATCGGGACTAGCGGGAATAGATGAGCAGTTCTTC. This encodes CAIRSGLAGIDEQFF.

The genes are TRBV5-1 and TRBJ2-3, with D maybe TRBD1 (5 bases). The CDR3 length is 20 residues. V shed 2 bases and J shed 0 bases, with 25 bases lying between them. Germline assignment: CDR1 SGHRS and CDR2 YFSETQ. The CDR3 loop is CASSFLPPTNRPASTDTQYF. The CDR3 nucleotides are TGCGCCAGCAGCTTTCTCCCGCCCACCAACAGGCCGGCTAGCACAGATACGCAGTATTTT.

The DNA for the CDR3 is TGTGCCAGCAGCTCCCGAATAGGAGTGGTCAAAAACATTCAGTACTTC. It yields the protein CASSSRIGVVKNIQYF. This chain links TRBV5-6 with TRBJ2-4; no definite D call. The CDR3 has 16 residues. CDR1 is SGHDT and CDR2 is YYEEEE in the germline V gene. The V end was cut by 3 bases, the J end by 3 bases, with 16 bases between.

The table lists this clone with a count of one. The V gene is TRBV11-2, the J gene TRBJ1-2; D gene ambiguous. The CDR3 is 18 residues long. Between the trimmed V and J ends, which lost 0 bases and 1 base, there was a span of 18 bases. CDR1 SGHAT and CDR2 FQNNGV come from the germline V gene. The CDR3 here is CASSLDGFLARLNYGYTF. CDR3 sequence (DNA): TGTGCCAGCAGCTTAGACGGTTTTTTGGCCAGGCTTAACTATGGCTACACCTTC.

This chain uses TRBV7-2 with TRBJ1-3; the D is unclear. This CDR3 has 18 residues. V lost 1 base to trimming and J lost 0 bases, with 16 bases between them. The germline gives CDR1 SGHTA, CDR2 FQGNSA. CDR3 sequence reads: CASSLVVSGGGSGNTIYF. As DNA, the CDR3 is TGTGCCAGCAGCTTAGTAGTTTCGGGTGGCGGCTCTGGAAACACCATATATTTT.